Each of the 30 T cell receptor beta chains below was sequenced from the same sample in a study of early T cells in non-severe SARS-CoV-2 infection. MiXCR was run by TCRdb on the 5' RACE reads, yielding one entry per CDR3 protein. This sample has about 80,000 distinct CDR3 sequences, with roughly an eighth found just once. The source was whole blood, collected at baseline. Source of these receptors: an adult who was a healthcare worker with PCR-confirmed SARS-CoV-2 infection or an uninfected control (not recorded which). The donor label of this sample is uncertain.

This clonotype was observed at least ten times. The V and J genes are TRBV10-2 and TRBJ1-1; 7 bases are a match to TRBD1. V was clipped by 5 bases and J by 5 bases; unmatched bases: 8. Germline-derived CDR1 and CDR2 are WSHSY and SAAADI. This CDR3 has 14 residues. The CDR3 nucleotides are TGCGCCAGCAGTTCACAGGGGTCGAGTACTGAAGCTTTCTTT. Translated, it gives CASSSQGSSTEAFF.

In its sample, this clonotype was seen a few times. The CDR3 reads CASSLPGQSEIDTEAFF. The CDR3 bases are TGTGCCAGCAGCTTACCCGGACAAAGTGAGATTGACACTGAAGCTTTCTTT. The rearrangement uses TRBV5-6 and TRBJ1-1, with D tentatively TRBD1 (5 bases). CDR3 length equals 17 residues. Germline V gene data show CDR1 as SGHDT and CDR2 as YYEEEE. The germline V and J ends were trimmed by 2 bases and 3 bases, with 20 bases remaining between them. The full variable domain, rest sourced from reference TRBV5-6 and TRBJ1-1, is DAGVTQSPTHLIKTRGQQVTLRCSPKSGHDTVSWYQQALGQGPQFIFQYYEEEERQRGNFPDRFSGHQFPNYSSELNVNALLLGDSALYLCASSLPGQSEIDTEAFFGQGTRLTVV.

This clonotype has only a few counts. V and J are TRBV20-1 and TRBJ1-4; 7 bases align to TRBD1. The ends lost 2 bases at V and 8 bases at J; junction bases unmatched: 8. The CDR3 runs to 14 residues. Germline values: CDR1 DFQATT, CDR2 SNEGSKA (reference sequence). The CDR3 spells CSARQTGLEEKLFF. CDR3 sequence (DNA): TGCAGTGCTAGACAGACAGGGCTCGAGGAAAAACTGTTTTTT.

This clonotype has a handful of counts. The chain employs TRBV5-1 and TRBJ2-3; 10 bases align to TRBD2. Germline assignment: CDR1 SGHRS and CDR2 YFSETQ. V shed 2 bases and J 4 bases; nucleotides not matched to a gene: 7. The CDR3 covers 16 residues. In nucleotides, the CDR3 is TGCGCCAGCAGCTTATCTAGCGGGGGCCCAGCAGATACGCAGTATTTT. Amino acid sequence: CASSLSSGGPADTQYF.

This chain uses TRBV20-1 with TRBJ2-4, with D possibly TRBD2 on 5 matching bases. Germline V gene lookup returns CDR1 DFQATT and CDR2 SNEGSKA (reference sequence). This CDR3 has 13 amino acids. Trimming removed 0 bases from V and 8 bases from J, with 11 bases in between. CDR3 loop: CSARELGGYIQYF. The DNA of the CDR3 is TGCAGTGCTAGAGAGCTCGGCGGGTACATTCAGTACTTC.

The chain uses TRBV10-3 and TRBJ1-2; D is uncertain. The CDR3 is made up of 12 amino acids. V was shortened by 3 bases and J by 3 bases, with 5 bases between the two germline ends. Germline V CDR1 and CDR2: ENHRY, SYGVKD. CDR3 amino acids: CAISDSYYGYTF. CDR3 nucleotide sequence: TGTGCCATCAGTGATAGTTACTATGGCTACACCTTC.

The J gene is TRBJ1-4, the V gene TRBV18; D gene ambiguous. The CDR3 contains 13 residues. V lost 5 bases to trimming and J lost 8 bases, with 12 bases between them. The germline V gene has CDR1 KGHSH and CDR2 LQKENI. CDR3 protein: CASSAGLEEKLFF. In nucleotides, the CDR3 is TGTGCCAGCTCAGCCGGATTAGAAGAAAAACTGTTTTTT.

This clonotype was seen ten or more times. The chain has TRBV6-5 and TRBJ1-1; TRBD1 aligns across 9 bases. The CDR3 has 16 amino acids. V shed 0 bases, J shed 5 bases, and the junction held 7 bases outside the gene matches. CDR1 and CDR2 from the germline V gene are MNHEY and SVGAGI. The CDR3 DNA reads as TGTGCCAGCAGTTACTCCCTAGACAGGGGGTTAACTGAAGCTTTCTTT. This translates into CASSYSLDRGLTEAFF.

This clonotype showed up many times. The chain carries TRBV29-1 and TRBJ2-7; TRBD2 aligns across 7 bases. The CDR3 has 14 amino acids. V gave up 4 bases and J gave up 2 bases; unmatched junction bases: 8. Germline-derived CDR1 and CDR2 are SQVTM and ANQGSEA. CDR3 coding DNA: TGCAGCGTTGTGGGGGGGGAACTTCCCTACGAGCAGTACTTC. Its protein is CSVVGGELPYEQYF.

The chain combines TRBV12-3 or TRBV12-4 with TRBJ2-5, with TRBD1 matching over 7 bases. The CDR3 contains 14 residues. Unmatched junction bases numbered 7, after V lost 4 bases and J lost 5 bases. CDR3 DNA sequence: TGTGCCAGCAGTTCACGACAGGGCGGGGAGACCCAGTACTTC. As protein: CASSSRQGGETQYF.

This clonotype was observed many times. J is TRBJ1-4 and V is TRBV29-1; D is possibly TRBD1 (5 bases). The CDR3 has 11 residues. The V gene's germline CDR1 is SQVTM and CDR2 ANQGSEA. Here the CDR3 DNA reads TGCAGGCTACAGGTTAATGAAAAACTGTTTTTT. Encoded protein: CRLQVNEKLFF. The full variable domain, completed using reference TRBV29-1 and TRBJ1-4, is SAVISQKPSRDICQRGTSLTIQCQVDSQVTMMFWYRQQPGQSLTLIATANQGSEATYESGFVIDKFPISRPNLTFSTLTVSNMSPEDSSIYLCRLQVNEKLFFGSGTQLSVL.

This rearrangement joins TRBV7-2 to TRBJ2-1; the D gene is possibly TRBD2 (6 bases). Germline V gives CDR1 SGHTA, CDR2 FQGNSA. This CDR3 region has 16 residues. The V and J ends lost 1 base and 10 bases respectively, with 20 bases between them. CDR3 region: CASSLVGGGSLREQFF. Here the CDR3 DNA reads TGTGCCAGCAGCTTAGTGGGAGGCGGGTCCCTACGCGAGCAGTTCTTC. The full variable domain, with the rest looked up from reference TRBV7-2 and TRBJ2-1, is GAGVSQSPSNKVTEKGKDVELRCDPISGHTALYWYRQSLGQGLEFLIYFQGNSAPDKSGLPSDRFSAERTGGSVSTLTIQRTQQEDSAVYLCASSLVGGGSLREQFFGPGTRLTVL.

Only a few counts were recorded for this clonotype. The chain has TRBV29-1 and TRBJ1-1; 7 bases are a match to TRBD1. Unmatched junction bases numbered 8, after V lost 6 bases and J lost 7 bases. CDR1 is SQVTM and CDR2 is ANQGSEA in the germline V gene. The CDR3 runs 12 residues. CDR3 loop: CSVEKGQIEAFF. CDR3 DNA: TGCAGCGTCGAAAAGGGACAGATTGAAGCTTTCTTT.

The table lists this clonotype with a few counts. The rearrangement links TRBV6-1 to TRBJ1-1; 8 bases fit TRBD1. The CDR3 loop spans 15 amino acids. Germline V gives CDR1 MNHNS, CDR2 SASEGT. After removal of 4 bases from V and 3 bases from J, the junction contained 7 bases not matched to a gene. The CDR3 is CASSALDRDDTEAFF. As DNA, the CDR3 is TGTGCCAGCAGTGCCCTGGACAGGGATGACACTGAAGCTTTCTTT.

This clonotype was seen only a few times. CDR3 sequence (DNA): TGCAGCGTCGCGACTAGCGGGAGGAGAACCTACGAGCAGTACTTC. It yields the protein CSVATSGRRTYEQYF. The gene calls are TRBV29-1 and TRBJ2-7, with 13 bases fitting TRBD2. The V segment lost 6 bases and the J segment 2 bases; nucleotides outside the gene matches: 7. The CDR3 consists of 15 residues. Germline CDR1 is SQVTM and CDR2 is ANQGSEA.

The chain has TRBV3-1 and TRBJ1-3; D remains unclear. The CDR3 has 11 residues. The V end was cut by 6 bases, the J end by 4 bases, with 4 bases between. Germline V gene data show CDR1 as LGHDT and CDR2 as YNNKEL (reference sequence). CDR3 in DNA: TGTGCCAGCAGTACAGGAAACACCATATATTTT. Translated, it gives CASSTGNTIYF.

The J gene is TRBJ2-5, the V gene TRBV2; 7 nucleotides line up with TRBD2. Germline V lookup: CDR1 SNHLY, CDR2 FYNNEI. The CDR3 has 14 residues. The V segment lost 7 bases and the J segment 5 bases; nucleotides outside the gene matches: 10. DNA for the CDR3: TGTGCCAGCAAGCGGGACCCCGGCGGGGAGACCCAGTACTTC. Amino acid sequence: CASKRDPGGETQYF.

The sample holds a few counts of this clonotype. The chain combines TRBV11-2 with TRBJ2-3; the match to TRBD2 covers 14 bases. There are 22 residues in the CDR3. Looked up from germline, CDR1 is SGHAT and CDR2 is FQNNGV. V lost 5 bases, J lost 2 bases, and 21 bases stayed unmatched. This chain's CDR3 is CASSPTPGLAGVIARATDTQYF. The CDR3 DNA sequence: TGTGCCAGCAGCCCGACACCGGGACTAGCGGGAGTCATTGCACGGGCCACAGATACGCAGTATTTT.

The chain combines TRBV29-1 with TRBJ2-7, with 8 bases identical to TRBD1. The length of the CDR3 is 12 residues. V shed 7 bases, J shed 6 bases, and the junction held 8 bases outside the gene matches. Germline V gene lookup returns CDR1 SQVTM and CDR2 ANQGSEA. Here the CDR3 reads CSDRTGLGEQYF. In DNA, the CDR3 is TGCAGCGATCGGACAGGGCTAGGCGAGCAGTACTTC.

The CDR3 coding sequence is TGCGCCAGCAGCGGGGTGCGTAATCAGCCCCAGCATTTT. Its protein is CASSGVRNQPQHF. The V call is TRBV4-1, the J call TRBJ1-5; D is unclear. The V and J ends lost 5 bases and 4 bases respectively, with 9 bases between them. CDR1 is MGHRA, CDR2 YSYEKL, per germline. This CDR3 has 13 amino acids.

V is TRBV29-1 and J is TRBJ1-2; no reliable D call. This CDR3 contains 11 residues. V was clipped by 6 bases and J by 8 bases, with 13 bases between them. Germline CDR1 SQVTM, CDR2 ANQGSEA. This chain's CDR3 is CSVLTMRGYTF. The CDR3 DNA reads TGCAGCGTCCTGACCATGCGGGGCTACACCTTC.

This clonotype was seen at least ten times. This chain links TRBV27 with TRBJ2-4, with D perhaps matching TRBD1 (5 bases). Germline CDR1 reads MNHEY; CDR2 reads SMNVEV (reference sequence). This CDR3 is 16 amino acids long. V gave up 5 bases and J gave up 2 bases, with 16 bases separating them. The CDR3 sequence is CASSPEPAGSKNIQYF. The CDR3 bases are TGTGCCAGCAGTCCAGAGCCCGCAGGGTCCAAAAACATTCAGTACTTC.

Note on this clonotype: An end of the junction does not agree with germline; a read error may underlie this. The chain links TRBV9 to TRBJ2-1; D ambiguous. Germline CDR1 is SGDLS and CDR2 is YYNGEE. CDR3 size: 10 residues. This chain's CDR3 is CASTPRPQVF. In nucleotides, the CDR3 is TGTGCCAGCACCCCGAGGCCGCAGGTCTTC.

V is TRBV9 and J is TRBJ2-3; TRBD2 matches 7 bases. With V trimmed by 4 bases and J by 8 bases, 13 bases remained unmatched. Germline V lookup: CDR1 SGDLS, CDR2 YYNGEE. The CDR3 spans 15 residues. CDR3 residues: CASSSFSGSLTTQYF. CDR3 nucleotides: TGTGCCAGCAGCTCCTTTAGCGGGTCCTTAACTACGCAGTATTTT.

This clonotype was counted many times. CDR3 sequence (DNA): TGTGCCAGCAGTGAACTTAACACTGAAGCTTTCTTT. Residues: CASSELNTEAFF. This chain links TRBV25-1 with TRBJ1-1; D gene ambiguous. Trimming pared 2 bases from V and 2 bases from J, leaving 3 bases between. Per the germline V gene, CDR1 is MGHDK and CDR2 is SYGVNS. The CDR3 has 12 amino acids.

The chain links TRBV10-2 to TRBJ2-3; maybe TRBD2 (6 bases). V lost 8 bases and J lost 4, with 22 bases in between. This CDR3 comprises 16 residues. Germline CDR1 and CDR2: WSHSY and SAAADI. DNA for the CDR3: TGCGCCAGCCAAGGGTGGGGAGGCCCAAGAGCAGATACGCAGTATTTT. Amino acids: CASQGWGGPRADTQYF.

This clonotype occurred many times. One end of the junction is discordant with germline, which a read error may explain. The chain carries TRBV3-1 and TRBJ1-6; 7 nucleotides agree with TRBD1. Germline CDR1 is LGHDT and CDR2 is YNNKEL (reference sequence). This CDR3 is built from 15 residues. CDR3: CASSQRQGLSSPLHF. CDR3 nucleotide sequence: TGTGCCAGCAGCCAACGACAGGGCCTCAGCTCACCCCTCCATTTT. The whole variable domain, remainder taken from reference TRBV3-1 and TRBJ1-6, is DTAVSQTPKYLVTQMGNDKSIKCEQNLGHDTMYWYKQDSKKFLKIMFSYNNKELIINETVPNRFSPKSPDKAHLNLHINSLELGDSAVYFCASSQRQGLSSPLHFGNGTRLTVT.

This chain joins TRBV5-6 and TRBJ1-2; D is unclear. The CDR3 totals 12 residues. Germline V CDR1 and CDR2: SGHDT, YYEEEE. V lost 2 bases, J lost 6 bases, and 8 bases lay in between. The CDR3 nucleotides read TGTGCCAGCAGCTTTGGCGGAGATGGCTACACCTTC. Amino acids: CASSFGGDGYTF.

This clonotype was recorded a few times. The chain employs TRBV6-1 and TRBJ2-5; the match to TRBD2 covers 14 bases. Germline loops: CDR1 MNHNS, CDR2 SASEGT. There are 16 residues in the CDR3. Losses at the gene ends were 4 bases for V and 2 bases for J; bases not matched to a gene: 3. The CDR3 region has the DNA TGTGCCAGCAGTGTCGGACTAGCGGGAGGACAAGAGACCCAGTACTTC. This encodes CASSVGLAGGQETQYF.

This rearrangement joins TRBV6-1 to TRBJ2-7; D remains unclear. Germline V gives CDR1 MNHNS, CDR2 SASEGT. The CDR3 extends over 15 amino acids. Trimming removed 3 bases at V and 0 bases at J, with 12 bases between. The CDR3 bases are TGTGCCAGCAGTGAGCCAGGATCAAGCTCCTACGAGCAGTACTTC. Amino acid sequence: CASSEPGSSSYEQYF.